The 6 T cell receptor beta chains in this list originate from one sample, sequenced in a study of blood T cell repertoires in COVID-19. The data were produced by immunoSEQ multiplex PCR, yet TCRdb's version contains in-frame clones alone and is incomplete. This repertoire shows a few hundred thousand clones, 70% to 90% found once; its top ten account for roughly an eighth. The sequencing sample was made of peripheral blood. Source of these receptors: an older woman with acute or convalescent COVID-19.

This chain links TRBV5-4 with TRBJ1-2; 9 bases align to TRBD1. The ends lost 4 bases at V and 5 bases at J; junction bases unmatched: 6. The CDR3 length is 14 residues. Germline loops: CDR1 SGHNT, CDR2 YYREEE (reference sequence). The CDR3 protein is CASSRWDREYGYTF. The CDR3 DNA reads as TGTGCCAGCAGCCGATGGGACAGGGAGTATGGCTACACCTTC.

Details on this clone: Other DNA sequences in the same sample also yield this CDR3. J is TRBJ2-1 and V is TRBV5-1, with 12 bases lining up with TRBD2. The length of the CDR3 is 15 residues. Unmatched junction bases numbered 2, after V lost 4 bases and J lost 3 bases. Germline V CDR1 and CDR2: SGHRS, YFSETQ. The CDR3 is CASSPGLAGYNEQFF. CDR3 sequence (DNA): TGCGCCAGCAGCCCGGGACTAGCGGGCTACAATGAGCAGTTCTTC.

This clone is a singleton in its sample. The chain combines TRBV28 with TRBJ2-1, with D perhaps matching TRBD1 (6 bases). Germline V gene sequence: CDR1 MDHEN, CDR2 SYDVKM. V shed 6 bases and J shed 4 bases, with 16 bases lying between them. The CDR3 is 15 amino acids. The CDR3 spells CASSRSDGQYNEQFF. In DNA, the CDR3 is TGTGCCAGCAGCCGTTCGGATGGACAGTACAATGAGCAGTTCTTC.

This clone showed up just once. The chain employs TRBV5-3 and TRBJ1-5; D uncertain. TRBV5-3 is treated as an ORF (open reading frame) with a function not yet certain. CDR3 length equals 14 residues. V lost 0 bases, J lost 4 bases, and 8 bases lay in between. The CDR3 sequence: CARSLDRDNQPQHF. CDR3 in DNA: TGTGCCAGAAGCTTGGATCGGGATAATCAGCCCCAGCATTTT.

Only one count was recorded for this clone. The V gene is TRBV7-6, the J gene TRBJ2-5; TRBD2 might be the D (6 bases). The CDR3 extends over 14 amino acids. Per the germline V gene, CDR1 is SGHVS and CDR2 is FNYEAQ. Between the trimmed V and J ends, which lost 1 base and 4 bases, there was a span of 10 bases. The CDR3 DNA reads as TGTGCCAGCAGCTTAGAGTGGGGAGGAGAGACCCAGTACTTC. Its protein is CASSLEWGGETQYF.

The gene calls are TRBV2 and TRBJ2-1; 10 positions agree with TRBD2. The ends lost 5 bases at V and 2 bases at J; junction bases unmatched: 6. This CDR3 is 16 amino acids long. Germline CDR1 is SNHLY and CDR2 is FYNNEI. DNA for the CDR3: TGTGCCAGCAGTCTGCTAGCGGGAGTACCCTACAATGAGCAGTTCTTC. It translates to CASSLLAGVPYNEQFF.